This TCR beta chain originates from a study of T-cell memory formation after mild COVID-19. In the study overall: There were largely donor-specific TCR clusters.

TCRdb re-called the 5' RACE reads through MiXCR, storing one row per CDR3 protein. The sample holds fewer than 450,000 distinct CDR3 sequences; 20% to 25% are singletons and the top ten take 8.8%. This clonotype was recorded a few times. Antigen specificity is unknown. Whole-study findings and limits: A subset of responding clones appeared in pre-infection memory, suggesting cross-reactive memory joined. SARS-CoV-2 specificity was not confirmed for second-wave clones peaking on day 37. There was a balanced CD4/CD8 profile in clones contracting day 15 to 85, and later expanders leaned CD4+.

Germline CDR1 is SGHTA and CDR2 is FQGTGA. V was pared by 5 bases and J by 4 bases, with 12 bases of the junction left unmatched. The CDR3 covers 16 residues. This clonotype originated in an adult woman who had mild COVID-19 (a few samples of this study predate the infection). Cell type and time point are not known. The sample was PBMCs or a T cell subset sorted from them (not recorded which). The chain joins TRBV7-3 to TRBJ2-7; 9 bases map to TRBD1. The CDR3 spells CASSPNPTGGQYEQYF. CDR3 nucleotide sequence: TGTGCCAGCAGCCCCAACCCTACAGGGGGCCAGTACGAGCAGTACTTC.